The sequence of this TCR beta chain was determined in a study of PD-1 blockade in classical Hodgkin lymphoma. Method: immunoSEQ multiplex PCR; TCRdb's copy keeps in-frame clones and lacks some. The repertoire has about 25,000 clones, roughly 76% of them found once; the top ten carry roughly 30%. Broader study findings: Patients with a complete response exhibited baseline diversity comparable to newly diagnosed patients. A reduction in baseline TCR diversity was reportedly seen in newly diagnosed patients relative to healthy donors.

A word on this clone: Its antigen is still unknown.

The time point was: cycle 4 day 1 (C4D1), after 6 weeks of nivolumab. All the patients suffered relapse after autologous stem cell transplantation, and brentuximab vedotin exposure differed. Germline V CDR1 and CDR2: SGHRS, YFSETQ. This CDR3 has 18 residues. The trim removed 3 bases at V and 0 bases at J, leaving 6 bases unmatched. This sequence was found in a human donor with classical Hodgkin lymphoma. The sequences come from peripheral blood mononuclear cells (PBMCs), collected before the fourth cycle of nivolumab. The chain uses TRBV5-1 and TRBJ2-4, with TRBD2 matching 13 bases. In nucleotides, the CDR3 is TGCGCCAGCAGCTACACTAGCGGGGGGGCCCTAGCCAAAAACATTCAGTACTTC. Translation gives CASSYTSGGALAKNIQYF.